This entry describes one TCR beta chain. PCR was performed using 60 Vbeta and 13 Jbeta primers. The protocol was immunoSEQ multiplex PCR, while the TCRdb copy is restricted to in-frame clones and leaves out a portion. This table holds some 140,000 clones, roughly 79% found once. The V end lost 2 bases, the J end lost 6 bases, and 11 bases lay between the germline ends. The CDR3 totals 14 residues. From germline, CDR1 is LNHDA and CDR2 SQIVND (reference sequence). Healthy bone marrow donors made up the donors. This record comes from a study of cytomegalovirus exposure and HLA in healthy donors. This clonotype was sampled from a man aged 18-30 years in good health and CMV-seronegative. J is TRBJ1-5 and V is TRBV19, with D perhaps matching TRBD1 (5 bases). Sequencing was carried out using PBMCs. The chain's CDR3 is CASSIFQGTQPQHF. The CDR3 DNA reads TGTGCCAGTAGTATATTCCAGGGAACTCAGCCCCAGCATTTT.